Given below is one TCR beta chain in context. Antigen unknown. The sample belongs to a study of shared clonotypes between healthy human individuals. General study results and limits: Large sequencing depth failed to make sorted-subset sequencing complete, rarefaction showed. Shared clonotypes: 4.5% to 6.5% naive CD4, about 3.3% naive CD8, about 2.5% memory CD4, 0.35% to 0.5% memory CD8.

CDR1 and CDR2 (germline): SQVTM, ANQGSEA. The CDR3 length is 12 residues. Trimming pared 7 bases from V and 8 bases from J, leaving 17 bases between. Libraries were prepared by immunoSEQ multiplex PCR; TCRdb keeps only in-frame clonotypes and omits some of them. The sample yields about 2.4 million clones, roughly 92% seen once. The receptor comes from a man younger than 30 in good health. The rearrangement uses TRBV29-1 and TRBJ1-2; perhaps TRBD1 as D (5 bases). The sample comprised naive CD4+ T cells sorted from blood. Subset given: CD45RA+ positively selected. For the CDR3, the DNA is TGCAGCGCTGTCGGCAGGGAAGGCGGCTACACCTTC. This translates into CSAVGREGGYTF. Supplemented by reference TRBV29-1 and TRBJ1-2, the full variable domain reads SAVISQKPSRDICQRGTSLTIQCQVDSQVTMMFWYRQQPGQSLTLIATANQGSEATYESGFVIDKFPISRPNLTFSTLTVSNMSPEDSSIYLCSAVGREGGYTFGSGTRLTVV.